This entry is about one T cell receptor (beta chain). Its antigen is unknown. Other DNA sequences in the same sample also yield this CDR3. The data were taken from a study of cytomegalovirus exposure and HLA in healthy donors. Study-wide context: Falling in the Caucasian-associated ancestry cluster were roughly 80% of 398 genotyped donors. General observations from the study: A previous analysis found most TCR beta V segments productive roughly 87% or roughly 30% of the time. One later analysis reportedly identified an Asian-associated ancestry cluster that showed fewer N-insertions than the approximately 710-donor mean.

At the time of sampling, donors were nominally healthy, though unrecorded immune exposures were likely. The germline V gene has CDR1 LGHNA and CDR2 YSLEER. The CDR3 runs to 13 residues. Trimming left V 4 bases short and J 6 bases short, with 7 bases between. The PCR had 60 Vbeta and 13 Jbeta primers. Clones were read by immunoSEQ multiplex PCR, and TCRdb kept only the in-frame ones, dropping some. This sample contains 38,000 or so clones. This receptor was obtained from a man younger than 45 in good health and CMV-seronegative. Sequencing was done on a sample of PBMCs. The chain links TRBV4-3 to TRBJ1-6; D is uncertain. In DNA form, the CDR3 reads TGCGCCAGCAGCCCAGAACTTAATTCACCCCTCCACTTT. Translation gives CASSPELNSPLHF.